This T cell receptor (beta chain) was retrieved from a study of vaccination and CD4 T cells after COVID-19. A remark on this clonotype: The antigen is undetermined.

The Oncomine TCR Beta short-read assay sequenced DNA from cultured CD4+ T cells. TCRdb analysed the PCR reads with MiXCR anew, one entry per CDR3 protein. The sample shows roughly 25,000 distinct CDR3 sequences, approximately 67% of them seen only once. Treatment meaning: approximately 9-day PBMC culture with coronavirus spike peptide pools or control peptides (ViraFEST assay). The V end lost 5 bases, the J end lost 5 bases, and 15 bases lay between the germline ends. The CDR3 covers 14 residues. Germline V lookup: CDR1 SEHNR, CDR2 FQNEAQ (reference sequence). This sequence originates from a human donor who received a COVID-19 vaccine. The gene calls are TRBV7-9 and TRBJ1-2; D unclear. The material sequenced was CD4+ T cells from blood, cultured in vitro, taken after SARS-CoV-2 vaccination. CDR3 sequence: CASSREASWYGYTF. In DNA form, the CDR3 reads TGTGCCAGCAGCAGGGAGGCCTCTTGGTATGGCTACACCTTC.